This is a list of T cell receptor beta chains from one sample in a study of response to subunit inactivated influenza vaccine. TCRdb reanalysed the RT-PCR reads using MiXCR and keeps one entry per CDR3 protein. This sample has 550,000 to 800,000 distinct CDR3 sequences; around a sixth occur once, and the top ten carry around a tenth. The material was PBMCs from blood, obtained 12 days after vaccination. The receptors originated from a man in his forties or fifties who received an inactivated influenza vaccine. The CDR3 runs from the conserved cysteine through the conserved F or W. The order of the fields is V gene, J gene, CDR3 length, D gene, clone size, CDR3 DNA, CDR3 protein. The D gene is left open where the match is weak. Clone sizes are given selectively: once, few, many, or a class where the clone is expanded.

>TRBV20-1|TRBJ2-7|12|-|few
TGCAGTGCTCCAAAACAGGGTTACGAGCAGTACTTC
CSAPKQGYEQYF
>TRBV6-5|TRBJ1-2|14|TRBD1|-
TGTGCCAGCAGTTCACAGGGGGCTCACTATGGCTACACCTTC
CASSSQGAHYGYTF
>TRBV3-1|TRBJ2-7|13|-|many
TGTGCCAGCAGCCATGGGCTGGAAGTCGCGCAGTACTTC
CASSHGLEVAQYF
>TRBV3-1|TRBJ2-3|13|-|-
TGTGCCACCCTAGCGCCTTACACAGATACGCAGTATTTT
CATLAPYTDTQYF
>TRBV6-6|TRBJ2-6|13|-|-
TGTGCCAGTGGGGAATCTGGGGCCAACGTCCTGACTTTC
CASGESGANVLTF
>TRBV7-8|TRBJ2-2|15|TRBD2|few
TGTGCCAGCAGCTTAGGGACTAGCGGCACCGGGGAGCTGTTTTTT
CASSLGTSGTGELFF
>TRBV19|TRBJ2-3|14|TRBD2|few
TGTGCCAGTAGTATCAAGCGGGGAGAAGATACGCAGTATTTT
CASSIKRGEDTQYF
>TRBV11-2|TRBJ2-5|21|TRBD1|few
TGTGCCAGCAGCTTGAAAGGGGCCCGATGGGACAGGGTTAGGGGCAGCGAGACCCAGTACTTC
CASSLKGARWDRVRGSETQYF
>TRBV12-3/TRBV12-4|TRBJ2-1|15|TRBD2|few
TGTGCCAGCAGCAAACTAGCGGGAGACATTAATGAGCAGTTCTTC
CASSKLAGDINEQFF
>TRBV6-6|TRBJ1-1|11|-|-
TGTGCCAGCATTCGAAACACTGAAGCTTTCTTT
CASIRNTEAFF
>TRBV11-2|TRBJ1-5|17|-|few
TGTGCCAGCAACCGACCAGGAGGTAAGGGGAGCAATCAGCCCCAGCATTTT
CASNRPGGKGSNQPQHF
>TRBV9|TRBJ2-7|15|-|-
TGTGCCAGCAGCGCTTCCGGGCCCACCTCCTACGAGCAGTACTTC
CASSASGPTSYEQYF
>TRBV5-1|TRBJ2-2|16|-|few
TGCGCCAGCAGCACCCAGCCAGACCCTAACACCGGGGAGCTGTTTTTT
CASSTQPDPNTGELFF
>TRBV5-1|TRBJ2-7|15|-|few
TGCGCCAGCAGCCCGATGGCTAGCCCTTACTACGAGCAGTACTTC
CASSPMASPYYEQYF
>TRBV29-1|TRBJ2-4|11|-|-
TGCAGCGCGTTCACGGAAAACATTCAGTACTTC
CSAFTENIQYF
>TRBV11-2|TRBJ2-5|16|-|few
TGTGCCAGCAGCCTTAAACTGACGTATTCCCAAGAGACCCAGTACTTC
CASSLKLTYSQETQYF
>TRBV2|TRBJ1-1|14|TRBD1|few
TGTGCCAGCAGTCGACAGGGATCGAACACTGAAGCTTTCTTT
CASSRQGSNTEAFF
>TRBV5-5|TRBJ2-1|14|-|many
TGTGCCAGTTACTCGGGGCAGACCTACAATGAGCAGTTCTTC
CASYSGQTYNEQFF
>TRBV29-1|TRBJ2-7|13|-|-
TGCAGCGTTGTAGATCCAGGGGACTACGAGCAGTACTTC
CSVVDPGDYEQYF
>TRBV7-2|TRBJ2-3|15|-|many
TGTGCCAGCAGTTCGAAGAGGGCGAGTACAGATACGCAGTATTTT
CASSSKRASTDTQYF
>TRBV15|TRBJ2-5|15|-|many
TGTGCCACCAGCCCAGGTTCGGGGAACCAAGAGACCCAGTACTTC
CATSPGSGNQETQYF
>TRBV7-6|TRBJ2-3|18|TRBD2|-
TGTGCCAGCAGCGTAGGAGGACTAGCGGGAGGTCACACAGATACGCAGTATTTT
CASSVGGLAGGHTDTQYF
>TRBV20-1|TRBJ2-1|14|-|-
TGCAGTGCTAGTTCCCGGGTGGACTACAATGAGCAGTTCTTC
CSASSRVDYNEQFF
>TRBV11-2|TRBJ2-7|15|TRBD2|few
TGTGCCAGCAGGGCTAGCGGGGGGATCTCCTACGAGCAGTACTTC
CASRASGGISYEQYF
>TRBV12-3/TRBV12-4|TRBJ1-1|13|TRBD1|few
TGTGCCAGCACCCTACAGGGGATCACTGAAGCTTTCTTT
CASTLQGITEAFF
>TRBV5-1|TRBJ2-1|14|-|many
TGCGCCAGCAGCGTAAGCGGTCAGGGTGATGAGCAGTTCTTC
CASSVSGQGDEQFF
>TRBV12-3/TRBV12-4|TRBJ1-1|15|-|-
TGTGCCAGCAGTTTTGTCCTCCTGACGGCAGCTGAAGCTTTCTTT
CASSFVLLTAAEAFF
>TRBV6-2/TRBV6-3|TRBJ2-5|16|-|-
TGTGCCAGCAGTTACGCCCAATGGGGGCACCAAGAGACCCAGTACTTC
CASSYAQWGHQETQYF
>TRBV6-2/TRBV6-3|TRBJ2-1|17|TRBD2|-
TGTGCCAGCAGTCCCAGAACTTTAGCGGGAGGATCGCATGAGCAGTTCTTC
CASSPRTLAGGSHEQFF
>TRBV7-2|TRBJ2-7|14|-|-
TGTGCCAGCAGCTTAACTCTCCCTTCCTACGAGCAGTACTTC
CASSLTLPSYEQYF
>TRBV2|TRBJ2-7|13|-|-
TGTGCCAGCAGTGCACAGCTGGGGCTCGAGCAGTACTTC
CASSAQLGLEQYF